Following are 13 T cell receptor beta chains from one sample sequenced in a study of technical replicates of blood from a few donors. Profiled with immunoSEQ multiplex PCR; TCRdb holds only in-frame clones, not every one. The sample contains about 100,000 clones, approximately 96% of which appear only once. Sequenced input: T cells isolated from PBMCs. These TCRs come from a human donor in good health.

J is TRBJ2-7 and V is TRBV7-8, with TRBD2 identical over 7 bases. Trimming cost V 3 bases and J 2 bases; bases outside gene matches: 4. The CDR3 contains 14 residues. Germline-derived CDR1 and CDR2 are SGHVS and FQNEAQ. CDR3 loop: CASSLRDYAYEQYF. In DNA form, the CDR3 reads TGTGCCAGCAGCTTGCGGGACTACGCCTACGAGCAGTACTTC.

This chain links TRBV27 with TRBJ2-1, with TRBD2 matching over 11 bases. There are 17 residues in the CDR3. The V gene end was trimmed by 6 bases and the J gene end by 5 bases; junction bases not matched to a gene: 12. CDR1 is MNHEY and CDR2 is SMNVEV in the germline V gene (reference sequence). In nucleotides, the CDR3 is TGTGCCAGCAGGCTTTCCATCACGGGACTAGCGGACAATGAGCAGTTCTTC. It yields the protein CASRLSITGLADNEQFF.

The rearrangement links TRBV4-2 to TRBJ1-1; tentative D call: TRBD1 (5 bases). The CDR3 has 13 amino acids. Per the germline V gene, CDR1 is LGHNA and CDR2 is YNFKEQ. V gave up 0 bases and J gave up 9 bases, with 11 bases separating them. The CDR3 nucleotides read TGTGCCAGCAGCCAAGATGGGGGAGGGAAAGCTTTCTTT. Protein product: CASSQDGGGKAFF.

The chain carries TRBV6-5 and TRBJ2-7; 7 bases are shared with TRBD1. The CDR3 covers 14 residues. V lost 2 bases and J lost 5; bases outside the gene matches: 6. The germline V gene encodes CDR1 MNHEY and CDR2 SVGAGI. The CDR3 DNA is TGTGCCAGCAGTTACCGTACAGGGGCCGACGAGCAGTACTTC. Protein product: CASSYRTGADEQYF.

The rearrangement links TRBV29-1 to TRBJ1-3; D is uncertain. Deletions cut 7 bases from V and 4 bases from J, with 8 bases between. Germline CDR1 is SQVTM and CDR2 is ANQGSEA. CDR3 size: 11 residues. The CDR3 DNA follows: TGCAGCGCTACCCTAGGAAACACCATATATTTT. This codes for CSATLGNTIYF.

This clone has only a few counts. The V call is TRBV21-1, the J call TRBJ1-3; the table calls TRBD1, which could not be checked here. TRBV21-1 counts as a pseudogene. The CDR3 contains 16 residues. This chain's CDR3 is CASTQRQGLPGNTIYF. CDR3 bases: TGTGCCAGCACCCAGAGACAGGGATTGCCTGGAAACACCATATATTTT.

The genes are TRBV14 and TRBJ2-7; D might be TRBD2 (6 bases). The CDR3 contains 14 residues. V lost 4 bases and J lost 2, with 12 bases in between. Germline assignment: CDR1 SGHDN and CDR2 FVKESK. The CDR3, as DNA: TGTGCCAGCAGCCCCCGTAGCGGCCCCTACGAGCAGTACTTC. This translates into CASSPRSGPYEQYF.

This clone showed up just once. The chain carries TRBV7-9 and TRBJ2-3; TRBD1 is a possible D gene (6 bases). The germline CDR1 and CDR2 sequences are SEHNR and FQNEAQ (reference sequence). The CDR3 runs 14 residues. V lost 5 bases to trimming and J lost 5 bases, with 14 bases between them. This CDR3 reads CASSPGQTLDTQYF. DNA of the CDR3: TGTGCCAGCAGCCCCGGACAGACATTAGATACGCAGTATTTT.

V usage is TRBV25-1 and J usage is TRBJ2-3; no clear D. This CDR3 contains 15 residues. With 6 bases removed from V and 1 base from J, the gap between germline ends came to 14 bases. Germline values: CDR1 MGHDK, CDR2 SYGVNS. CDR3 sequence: CASRPNGAGTDTQYF. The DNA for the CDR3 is TGTGCCAGCAGACCAAATGGAGCTGGCACAGATACGCAGTATTTT. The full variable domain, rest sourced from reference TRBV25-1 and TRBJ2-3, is EADIYQTPRYLVIGTGKKITLECSQTMGHDKMYWYQQDPGMELHLIHYSYGVNSTEKGDLSSESTVSRIRTEHFPLTLESARPSHTSQYLCASRPNGAGTDTQYFGPGTRLTVL.

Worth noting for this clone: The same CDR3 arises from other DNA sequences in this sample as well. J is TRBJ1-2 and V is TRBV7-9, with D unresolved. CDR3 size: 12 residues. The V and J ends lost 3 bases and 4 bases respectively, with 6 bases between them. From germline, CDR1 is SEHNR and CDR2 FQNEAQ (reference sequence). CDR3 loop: CASSFGSYGYTF. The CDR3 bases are TGTGCCAGCAGCTTTGGGAGCTATGGCTACACCTTC.

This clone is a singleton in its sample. The CDR3 region has the DNA TGTGCCAGCAGCTCCAGACAGGGCCTTCCTTCGTATGGCTACACCTTC. Residues: CASSSRQGLPSYGYTF. The rearrangement uses TRBV7-2 and TRBJ1-2; 7 bases fit TRBD1. J gave up 5 bases and V 4 bases, and 13 bases lay outside the gene matches. In germline, CDR1 is SGHTA, CDR2 FQGNSA. The CDR3 runs 16 residues.

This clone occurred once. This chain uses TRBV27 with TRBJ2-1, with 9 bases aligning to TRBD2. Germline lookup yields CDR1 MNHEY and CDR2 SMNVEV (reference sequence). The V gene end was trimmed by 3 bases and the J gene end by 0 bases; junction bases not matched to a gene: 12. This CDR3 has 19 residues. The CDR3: CASSFWAGGPSSSYNEQFF. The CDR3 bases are TGTGCCAGCAGTTTTTGGGCGGGAGGGCCCTCGAGCTCCTACAATGAGCAGTTCTTC.

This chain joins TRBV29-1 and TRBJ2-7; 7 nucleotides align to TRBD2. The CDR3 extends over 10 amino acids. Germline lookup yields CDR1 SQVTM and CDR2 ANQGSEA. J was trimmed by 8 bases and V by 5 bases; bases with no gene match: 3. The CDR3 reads CSVIGTKQYF. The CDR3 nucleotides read TGCAGCGTTATAGGGACTAAGCAGTACTTC.